This is a list of T cell receptor beta chains from one sample in a study of blood T cell repertoires in COVID-19. The table came from immunoSEQ multiplex PCR; TCRdb's copy has only in-frame clones and leaves some out. The top ten clones hold approximately 9.4% of a sample with 300,000 to 350,000 clones, 87% of them seen once. Sequencing was carried out using peripheral blood. The receptors come from a young man with COVID-19, enrolled during active disease. Both conserved end residues are part of each CDR3. The order of the fields is CDR3 protein, V gene, clone size. Some rows mark clone size as missing; the rest say once, few, many or name a class of expanded clone.

CDR3 protein: CASSLHGEDGYTF; V gene: TRBV6-6; clone size: NA
CDR3 protein: CASTGGDRLAKNIQYF; V gene: TRBV2; clone size: NA
CDR3 protein: CASSSSGNQETQYF; V gene: TRBV5-5; clone size: NA
CDR3 protein: CASRLQGDTEAFF; V gene: TRBV19; clone size: NA
CDR3 protein: CASSLLDRAYTDTQYF; V gene: TRBV7-9; clone size: once
CDR3 protein: CASSPGQALSSYEQYF; V gene: TRBV7-2; clone size: NA
CDR3 protein: CASSLTEEQFF; V gene: TRBV12-3/TRBV12-4; clone size: NA
CDR3 protein: CAWRGTGMSSYEQYF; V gene: TRBV30; clone size: NA
CDR3 protein: CASSLYGSHSTDTQYF; V gene: TRBV28; clone size: NA
CDR3 protein: CASNTPETGPEQYF; V gene: TRBV28; clone size: NA
CDR3 protein: CASSGIAGEESYNEQFF; V gene: TRBV9; clone size: NA
CDR3 protein: CASSLPLGGTQYF; V gene: TRBV28; clone size: NA
CDR3 protein: CASSPPGQGIMNTEAFF; V gene: TRBV18; clone size: NA
CDR3 protein: CASSFGQGEETQYF; V gene: TRBV5-1; clone size: NA
CDR3 protein: CASSFPGQGAEAFF; V gene: TRBV7-9; clone size: few
CDR3 protein: CAIELAGEADTQYF; V gene: TRBV28; clone size: NA
CDR3 protein: CASSVAGGQQETQYF; V gene: TRBV2; clone size: NA
CDR3 protein: CASSQDPPGTGSEQYF; V gene: TRBV4-3; clone size: NA
CDR3 protein: CASSLEVAGTQYF; V gene: TRBV28; clone size: NA
CDR3 protein: CATSEGGQIPLNYGYTF; V gene: TRBV24-1; clone size: NA
CDR3 protein: CASSLVQGANEAFF; V gene: TRBV5-6; clone size: NA
CDR3 protein: CATGGSADTQYF; V gene: TRBV6-6; clone size: NA
CDR3 protein: CASSKRTGNSNQPQHF; V gene: TRBV7-2; clone size: NA
CDR3 protein: CASKDPQSYNSPLHF; V gene: TRBV19; clone size: NA
CDR3 protein: CASSVGKGAGYEQYF; V gene: TRBV9; clone size: NA
CDR3 protein: CASSQDFFGGGSFDTQYF; V gene: TRBV3-1/TRBV3-2; clone size: NA
CDR3 protein: CAWSVGHLQYQETQYF; V gene: TRBV30; clone size: NA
CDR3 protein: CASSYGRETQYF; V gene: TRBV6-6; clone size: NA
CDR3 protein: CASSVPPGGGAQETQYF; V gene: TRBV9; clone size: NA
CDR3 protein: CAISSTGTGVQETQYF; V gene: TRBV10-3; clone size: NA
CDR3 protein: CASSPTGTGREQYF; V gene: TRBV6-2/TRBV6-3; clone size: NA
CDR3 protein: CASSPQVGSYEQYF; V gene: TRBV19; clone size: NA
CDR3 protein: CASSLSVRGYGYTF; V gene: TRBV27; clone size: NA
CDR3 protein: CASSKGKLNTEAFF; V gene: TRBV19; clone size: NA
CDR3 protein: CASSYKDTTNEKLFF; V gene: TRBV6-5; clone size: NA
CDR3 protein: CASSYSYRQRIYGYTF; V gene: TRBV6-5; clone size: NA
CDR3 protein: CASIPDRVSNEQFF; V gene: TRBV7-9; clone size: NA
CDR3 protein: CASSLGSSGEQYF; V gene: TRBV7-2; clone size: NA
CDR3 protein: CASSPRAGAYGYTF; V gene: TRBV18; clone size: once
CDR3 protein: CATSRTGTYEQYF; V gene: TRBV15; clone size: once
CDR3 protein: CASSLGTGFEKLFF; V gene: TRBV19; clone size: NA
CDR3 protein: CASSLGGGGWKAYEQYF; V gene: TRBV5-6; clone size: NA
CDR3 protein: CASSYSSAGNTIYF; V gene: TRBV6-6; clone size: NA
CDR3 protein: CASSLARDQPQHF; V gene: TRBV7-2; clone size: few
CDR3 protein: CASSQGGQSFATNEKLFF; V gene: TRBV4-3; clone size: NA
CDR3 protein: CAISEIRRGHYEQYF; V gene: TRBV10-3; clone size: NA
CDR3 protein: CASSGLNTEAFF; V gene: TRBV4-1; clone size: once
CDR3 protein: CASSPGTGFYEQYF; V gene: TRBV5-6; clone size: NA
CDR3 protein: CASSTQGNSNQPQHF; V gene: TRBV19; clone size: few
CDR3 protein: CASSLTGVKAYEQYF; V gene: TRBV7-2; clone size: NA